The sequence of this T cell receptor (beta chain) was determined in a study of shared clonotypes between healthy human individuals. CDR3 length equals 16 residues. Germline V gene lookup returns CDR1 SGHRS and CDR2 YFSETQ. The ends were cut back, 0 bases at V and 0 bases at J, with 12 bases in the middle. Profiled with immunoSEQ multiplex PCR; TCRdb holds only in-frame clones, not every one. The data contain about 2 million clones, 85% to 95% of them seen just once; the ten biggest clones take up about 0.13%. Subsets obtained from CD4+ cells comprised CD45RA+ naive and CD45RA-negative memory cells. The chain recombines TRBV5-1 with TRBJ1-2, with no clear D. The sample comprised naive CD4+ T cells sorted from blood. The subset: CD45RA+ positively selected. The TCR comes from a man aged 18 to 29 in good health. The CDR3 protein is CASSLEGTLANYGYTF. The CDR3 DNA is TGCGCCAGCAGCTTGGAGGGAACCTTAGCTAACTATGGCTACACCTTC.